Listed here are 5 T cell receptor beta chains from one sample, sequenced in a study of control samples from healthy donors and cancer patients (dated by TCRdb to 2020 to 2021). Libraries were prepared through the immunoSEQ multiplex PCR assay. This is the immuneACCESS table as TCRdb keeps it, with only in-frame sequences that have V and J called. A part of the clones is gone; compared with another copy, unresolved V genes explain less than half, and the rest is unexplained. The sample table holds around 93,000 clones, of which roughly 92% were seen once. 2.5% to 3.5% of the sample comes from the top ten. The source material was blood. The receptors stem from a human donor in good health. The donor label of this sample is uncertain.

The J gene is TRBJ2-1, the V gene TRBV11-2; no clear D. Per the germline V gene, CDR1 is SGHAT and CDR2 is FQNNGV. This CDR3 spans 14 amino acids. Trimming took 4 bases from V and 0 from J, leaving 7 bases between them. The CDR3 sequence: CASSSTSSYNEQFF. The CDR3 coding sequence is TGTGCCAGCAGCTCTACCAGCTCCTACAATGAGCAGTTCTTC.

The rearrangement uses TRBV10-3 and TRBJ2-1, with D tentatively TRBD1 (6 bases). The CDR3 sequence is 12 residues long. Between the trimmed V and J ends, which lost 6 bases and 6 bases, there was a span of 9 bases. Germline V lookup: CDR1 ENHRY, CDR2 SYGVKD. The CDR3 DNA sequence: TGTGCCATCAGGACAGGTGGCAATGAGCAGTTCTTC. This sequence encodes CAIRTGGNEQFF.

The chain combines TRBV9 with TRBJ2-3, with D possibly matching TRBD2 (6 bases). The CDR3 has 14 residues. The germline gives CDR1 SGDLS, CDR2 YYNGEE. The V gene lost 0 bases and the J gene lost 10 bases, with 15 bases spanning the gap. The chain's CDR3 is CASSVATGEVAQYF. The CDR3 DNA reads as TGTGCCAGCAGCGTAGCTACGGGGGAGGTTGCGCAGTATTTT.

As DNA, the CDR3 is TGTGCCAGCGGAGACTGGGACCAACGAACGCAGTATTTT. It is translated as CASGDWDQRTQYF. J is TRBJ2-3 and V is TRBV25-1; either TRBD1 or TRBD2 may supply D (5 bases each). This CDR3 comprises 13 residues. Germline-derived CDR1 and CDR2 are MGHDK and SYGVNS. With 8 bases removed from V and 9 bases from J, the gap between germline ends came to 18 bases.

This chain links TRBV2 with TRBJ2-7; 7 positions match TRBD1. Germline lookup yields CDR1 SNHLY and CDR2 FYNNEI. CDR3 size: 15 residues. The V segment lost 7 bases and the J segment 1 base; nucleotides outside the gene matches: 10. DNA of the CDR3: TGTGCCAGCACGAGGTTGGGGACAGCGTCCTACGAGCAGTACTTC. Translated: CASTRLGTASYEQYF.